This is a list of T cell receptor beta chains from one sample in a study of blood T cell repertoires in COVID-19. Profiling relied on immunoSEQ multiplex PCR, and the TCRdb table lists in-frame clones only, not all of them. Of roughly 330,000 clones listed, 80% to 90% are singletons. The specimen sequenced was PBMCs or T cells enriched from blood (not recorded which). These receptors were taken from a woman in her 30s who had recovered from COVID-19. Both conserved end residues are part of each CDR3. A D gene is named only where the DNA matches it firmly. The listing skips clone size in some rows; elsewhere it reads once, few, many or a size class.

clone_size,d_call,j_call,v_call,cdr3_nt,cdr3_aa
.,.,TRBJ1-2,TRBV3-1/TRBV3-2,TGTGCCAGCAGCCAAGATAGGAGGGGATGGGACTATGGCTACACCTTC,CASSQDRRGWDYGYTF
.,TRBD2,TRBJ2-3,TRBV30,TGTGCCTGGAGTGTACTCGAGCGGGGGGCAGGCACAGATACGCAGTATTTT,CAWSVLERGAGTDTQYF
.,.,TRBJ1-6,TRBV10-3,TGTGCCATCAGGGGTAGGGAGGGTACTTCCCTCCACTTT,CAIRGREGTSLHF
.,TRBD1,TRBJ1-2,TRBV5-1,TGCGCCAGCAGCGTTGACAGGGGGGGCTATGGCTACACCTTC,CASSVDRGGYGYTF
.,TRBD1,TRBJ1-2,TRBV19,TGTGCCAGTAGTAGGACAGGGATCTATGGCTACACCTTC,CASSRTGIYGYTF
.,TRBD2,TRBJ2-5,TRBV5-1,TGCGCCAGCAGCCCCCTGATTGGAGCGGGGGCGCCTCAAGAGACCCAGTACTTC,CASSPLIGAGAPQETQYF
.,.,TRBJ1-3,TRBV19,TGTGCCAGTAGTTCCCCCAGACAGGCGAACTCTGGAAACACCATATATTTT,CASSSPRQANSGNTIYF
.,.,TRBJ2-5,TRBV19,TGTGCCAGTAGTCCGGGGGACAGAAAGACCCAGTACTTC,CASSPGDRKTQYF
.,TRBD1,TRBJ2-7,TRBV5-6,TGTGCCAGCAGCTTGGGGGCAGGGGGCTACGAGCAGTACTTC,CASSLGAGGYEQYF
.,TRBD1,TRBJ1-2,TRBV7-9,TGTGCCAGCAGCCCGGGACAGCCCTATGGCTACACCTTC,CASSPGQPYGYTF
.,.,TRBJ1-1,TRBV5-1,TGCGCCAGCAGCCCGGTGCGGGGGACGAAGCCTGAAGCTTTCTTT,CASSPVRGTKPEAFF
.,TRBD1,TRBJ2-7,TRBV7-2,TGTGCCAGCAGACAAGTGGGACAGGGCACCTACGAGCAGTACTTC,CASRQVGQGTYEQYF
.,.,TRBJ1-2,TRBV13,TGTGCCAGCAGCGGCCCGCTTAACTATGGCTACACCTTC,CASSGPLNYGYTF
.,.,TRBJ1-3,TRBV19,TGTGCCAGTAGTATAAGGACAGCTGGAAACACCATATATTTT,CASSIRTAGNTIYF
.,TRBD1,TRBJ1-4,TRBV6-4,TGTGCCAGCAGTGGTACAGGGGTAACTAATGAAAAACTGTTTTTT,CASSGTGVTNEKLFF
.,.,TRBJ2-7,TRBV9,TGTGCCAGCAGCGTAGAGCCACACGGGAACGAGCAGTACTTC,CASSVEPHGNEQYF
few,.,TRBJ1-1,TRBV28,TGTGCCAGCAGTTTCCCTAGAAAGAACACTGAAGCTTTCTTT,CASSFPRKNTEAFF
once,TRBD2,TRBJ2-7,TRBV19,TGTGCCAGTAGTATCTCCCCCGTTAGCGGGGAACACCACGAGCAGTACTTC,CASSISPVSGEHHEQYF
.,.,TRBJ2-5,TRBV7-6,TGTGCCAGCAGACTCGACGTCGGACAGATCAGCGAGCGGGAGACCCAGTACTTC,CASRLDVGQISERETQYF
.,TRBD1,TRBJ1-5,TRBV19,TGTGCCAGTAGTGGGGGACAGGGGGCATCCTTTTGGAATCAGCCCCAGCATTTT,CASSGGQGASFWNQPQHF
.,.,TRBJ2-2,TRBV7-2,TGTGCCAGCAGCTCAGATTCAGGACTGTTCCCGAACACCGGGGAGCTGTTTTTT,CASSSDSGLFPNTGELFF
.,.,TRBJ2-3,TRBV7-2,TGTGCCAGCAGCGCCCGCCCCGGGGGGCCTGAAGATACGCAGTATTTT,CASSARPGGPEDTQYF
.,TRBD2,TRBJ2-1,TRBV4-2,TGTGCCAGCAGCCTGACTAGCGGGGGCCGTAATGAGCAGTTCTTC,CASSLTSGGRNEQFF
.,.,TRBJ1-5,TRBV28,TGTGCCAGCAGTTTAAAGGGGCAGCCCCAGCATTTT,CASSLKGQPQHF
.,.,TRBJ1-2,TRBV30,TGTGCCTGGACTCAAGGCCCCGAACCGGCGGGGGGGACCTTC,CAWTQGPEPAGGTF
.,.,TRBJ2-3,TRBV6-5,TGTGCCCCCCCGCGCGGTCGCGCAGATACGCAGTATTTT,CAPPRGRADTQYF
.,TRBD1,TRBJ1-5,TRBV6-1,TGTGCCAGCAGTGACAACAGGGCAGGGGGCCACGGGCCCCAGCATTTT,CASSDNRAGGHGPQHF
.,TRBD2,TRBJ2-3,TRBV4-2,TGTGCCAGCAGCCAGAACCCGGGACTAGGGCCCGGAGATACGCAGTATTTT,CASSQNPGLGPGDTQYF
.,.,TRBJ1-5,TRBV4-2,TGTGCCAGCAGCCAAGATCGGGACATTGCGGATCAGCCCCAGCATTTT,CASSQDRDIADQPQHF